The clone carrying this T cell receptor beta chain was seen only a few times. This entry belongs to a study of blood T cells in healthy people across ages. The CDR3 sequence is 14 residues long. Germline assignment: CDR1 MNHEY and CDR2 SVGAGI. Trimming removed 0 bases from V and 7 bases from J, with 10 bases in between. The second PCR ran roughly 6 to 12 cycles with a sample-barcoded 5' primer and J-beta primers. TCRdb passed the 5' RACE reads through MiXCR, listing each CDR3 protein once. The data hold approximately 1.5 million distinct CDR3 sequences, with 40% to 45% observed a single time. This chain links TRBV6-5 with TRBJ2-1, with a weak D call TRBD1 (6 bases). Source material: blood. This TCR derives from a woman between 18 and 29 years old in good health. CDR3 sequence (DNA): TGTGCCAGCAGTTACTCACCAGGGGAGAATGAGCAGTTCTTC. This codes for CASSYSPGENEQFF.